This T cell receptor beta chain was retrieved from a study of blood T cells in healthy people across ages. Primers used in a second PCR of about 7 to 11 cycles were a sample-barcoded 5' primer and a J-beta primer mix. TCRdb re-derived calls from the 5' RACE reads in MiXCR, one entry per CDR3 protein. This sample has 780,000 or so distinct CDR3 sequences, with roughly 25% found just once. These sequences were also reported in another study, on T cells of mothers and their children.

Sequenced input: blood. This TCR was recovered from a boy younger than 18 in good health.

In DNA form, the CDR3 reads TGTGCCAGCAGCTTAGTCGACAGGGCCCTTGGCTATGGCTACACCTTC. Translation: CASSLVDRALGYGYTF. This chain uses TRBV7-9 with TRBJ1-2, with 7 positions matching TRBD1. Trimming took 1 base from V and 4 from J; bases not matched to a gene: 9. The germline CDR1 and CDR2 sequences are SEHNR and FQNEAQ (reference sequence). This CDR3 has 16 residues.